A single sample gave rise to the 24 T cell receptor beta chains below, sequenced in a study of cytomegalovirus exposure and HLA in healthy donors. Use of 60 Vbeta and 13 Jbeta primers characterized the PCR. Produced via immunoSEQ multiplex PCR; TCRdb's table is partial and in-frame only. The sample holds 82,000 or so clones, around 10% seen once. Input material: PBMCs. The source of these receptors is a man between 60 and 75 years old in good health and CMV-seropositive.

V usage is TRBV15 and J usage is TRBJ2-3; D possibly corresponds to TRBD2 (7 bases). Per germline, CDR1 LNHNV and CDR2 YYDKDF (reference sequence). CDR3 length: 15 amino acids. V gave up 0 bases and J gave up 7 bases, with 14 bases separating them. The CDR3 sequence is CATSRDRGRGNTQYF. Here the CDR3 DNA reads TGTGCCACCAGCAGAGATCGTGGGAGGGGGAATACGCAGTATTTT.

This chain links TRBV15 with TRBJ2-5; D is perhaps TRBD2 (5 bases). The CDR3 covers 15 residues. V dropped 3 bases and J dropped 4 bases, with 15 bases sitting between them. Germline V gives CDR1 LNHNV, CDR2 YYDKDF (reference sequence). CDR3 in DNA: TGTGCCACCAGCAGGGATGTTCTAGAGGGAGAGACCCAGTACTTC. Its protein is CATSRDVLEGETQYF.

DNA of the CDR3: TGTGCCAGCAGTGGCCTAAAATCGGGGCAGCCCCAGCATTTT. It translates to CASSGLKSGQPQHF. The chain couples TRBV6-1 to TRBJ1-5; D unresolved. CDR1 MNHNS and CDR2 SASEGT come from the germline V gene. V was shortened by 4 bases and J by 7 bases, with 14 bases between the two germline ends. The CDR3 totals 14 residues.

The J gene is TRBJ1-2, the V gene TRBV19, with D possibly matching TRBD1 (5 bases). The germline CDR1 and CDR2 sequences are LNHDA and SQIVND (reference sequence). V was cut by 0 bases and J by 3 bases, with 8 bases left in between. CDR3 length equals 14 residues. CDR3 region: CASSIDLGDYGYTF. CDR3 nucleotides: TGTGCCAGTAGTATAGATCTAGGGGACTATGGCTACACCTTC.

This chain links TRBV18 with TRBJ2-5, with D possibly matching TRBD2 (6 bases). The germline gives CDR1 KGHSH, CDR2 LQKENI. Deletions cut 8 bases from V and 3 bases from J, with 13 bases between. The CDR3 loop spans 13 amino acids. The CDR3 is CASRDFREETQYF. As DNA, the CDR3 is TGTGCCAGCCGGGACTTCAGAGAAGAGACCCAGTACTTC.

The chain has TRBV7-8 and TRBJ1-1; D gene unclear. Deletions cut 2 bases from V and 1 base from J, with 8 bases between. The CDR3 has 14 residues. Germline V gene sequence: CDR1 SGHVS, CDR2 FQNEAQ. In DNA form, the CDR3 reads TGTGCCAGCAGCTTATTTTCCGGGAACACTGAAGCTTTCTTT. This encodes CASSLFSGNTEAFF.

CDR3 coding DNA: TGTGCCAGCAGCCAAGATGACAGGGCTGGAAACACCATATATTTT. Amino acid sequence: CASSQDDRAGNTIYF. The chain has TRBV4-2 and TRBJ1-3; TRBD1 aligns across 7 bases. Trimming removed 0 bases from V and 2 bases from J; junction bases left unmatched: 1. The germline CDR1 and CDR2 sequences are LGHNA and YNFKEQ. This CDR3 is 15 amino acids long.

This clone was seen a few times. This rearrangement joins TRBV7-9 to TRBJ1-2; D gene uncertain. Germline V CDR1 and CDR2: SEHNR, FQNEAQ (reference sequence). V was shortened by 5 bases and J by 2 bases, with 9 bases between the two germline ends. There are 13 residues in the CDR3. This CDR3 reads CASSPEPNYGYTF. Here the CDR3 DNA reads TGTGCCAGCAGCCCAGAACCCAACTATGGCTACACCTTC. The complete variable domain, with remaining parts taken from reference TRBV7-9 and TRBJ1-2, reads DTGVSQNPRHKITKRGQNVTFRCDPISEHNRLYWYRQTLGQGPEFLTYFQNEAQLEKSRLLSDRFSAERPKGSFSTLEIQRTEQGDSAMYLCASSPEPNYGYTFGSGTRLTVV.

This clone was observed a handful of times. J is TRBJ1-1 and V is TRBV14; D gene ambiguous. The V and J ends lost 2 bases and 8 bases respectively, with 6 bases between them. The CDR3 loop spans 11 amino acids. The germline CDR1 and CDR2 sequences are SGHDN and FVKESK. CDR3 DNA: TGTGCCAGCAGCCAACTTGCGGAAGCTTTCTTT. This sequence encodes CASSQLAEAFF.

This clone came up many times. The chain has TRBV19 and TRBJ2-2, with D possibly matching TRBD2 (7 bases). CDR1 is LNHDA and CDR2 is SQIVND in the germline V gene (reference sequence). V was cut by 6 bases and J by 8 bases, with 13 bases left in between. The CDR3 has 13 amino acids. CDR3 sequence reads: CASSSAGAGELFF. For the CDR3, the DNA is TGTGCCAGTAGCTCGGCGGGGGCAGGGGAGCTGTTTTTT.

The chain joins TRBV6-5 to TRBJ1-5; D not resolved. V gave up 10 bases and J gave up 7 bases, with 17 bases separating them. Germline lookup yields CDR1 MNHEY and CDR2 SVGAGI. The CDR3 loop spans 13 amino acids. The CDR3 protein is CATSTPDGQPQHF. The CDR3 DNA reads TGTGCCACTTCAACACCCGACGGGCAGCCCCAGCATTTT.

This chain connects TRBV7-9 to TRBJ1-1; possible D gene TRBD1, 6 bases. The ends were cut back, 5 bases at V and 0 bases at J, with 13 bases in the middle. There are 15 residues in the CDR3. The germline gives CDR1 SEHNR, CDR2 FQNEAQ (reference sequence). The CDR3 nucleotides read TGTGCCAGCAGCAGTTGGCAGGGGTTGAACACTGAAGCTTTCTTT. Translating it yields CASSSWQGLNTEAFF.

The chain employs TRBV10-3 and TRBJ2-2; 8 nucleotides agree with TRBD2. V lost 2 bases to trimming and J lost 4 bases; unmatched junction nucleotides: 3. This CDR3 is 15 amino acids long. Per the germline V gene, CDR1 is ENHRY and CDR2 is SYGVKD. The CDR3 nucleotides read TGTGCCATCAGTGAGGGCGGGGGGATCACCGGGGAGCTGTTTTTT. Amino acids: CAISEGGGITGELFF.

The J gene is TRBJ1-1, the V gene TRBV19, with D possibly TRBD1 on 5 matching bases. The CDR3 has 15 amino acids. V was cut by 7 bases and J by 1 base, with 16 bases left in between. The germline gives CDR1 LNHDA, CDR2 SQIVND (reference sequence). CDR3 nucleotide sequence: TGTGCCAGTACCTTTGGGGACGGGGGGAACACTGAAGCTTTCTTT. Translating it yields CASTFGDGGNTEAFF.

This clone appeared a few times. The CDR3 coding sequence is TGCGCCAGCAGCTTCCGGGTTGCTAGCTTTACTAGCACAGATACGCAGTATTTT. Amino acids: CASSFRVASFTSTDTQYF. This sequence joins TRBV5-1 and TRBJ2-3; a weak D match, TRBD2 (5 bases). Germline V gene lookup returns CDR1 SGHRS and CDR2 YFSETQ. Trimming took off 2 bases at V and 0 bases at J, with 19 bases between the two ends. This CDR3 comprises 18 residues.

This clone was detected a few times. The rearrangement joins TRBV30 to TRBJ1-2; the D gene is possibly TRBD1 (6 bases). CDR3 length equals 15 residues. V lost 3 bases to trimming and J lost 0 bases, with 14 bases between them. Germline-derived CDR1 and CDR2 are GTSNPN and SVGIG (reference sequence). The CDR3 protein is CAWSAGQPANYGYTF. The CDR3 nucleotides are TGTGCCTGGAGCGCCGGACAGCCTGCTAACTATGGCTACACCTTC.

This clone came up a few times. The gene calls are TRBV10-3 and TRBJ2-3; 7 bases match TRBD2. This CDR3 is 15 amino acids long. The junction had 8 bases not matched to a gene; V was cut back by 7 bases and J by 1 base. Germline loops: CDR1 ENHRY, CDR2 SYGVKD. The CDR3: CAIMASGGGTDTQYF. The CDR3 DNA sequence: TGTGCCATCATGGCTAGCGGTGGGGGCACAGATACGCAGTATTTT.

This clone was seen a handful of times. In DNA form, the CDR3 reads TGTGCCTGGCAAACAGGGGGAATCAATCAGCCCCAGCATTTT. The encoded protein is CAWQTGGINQPQHF. The J gene is TRBJ1-5, the V gene TRBV30, with 8 bases lining up with TRBD1. From germline, CDR1 is GTSNPN and CDR2 SVGIG (reference sequence). V was pared by 5 bases and J by 3 bases, with 6 bases of the junction left unmatched. The CDR3 has 14 residues.

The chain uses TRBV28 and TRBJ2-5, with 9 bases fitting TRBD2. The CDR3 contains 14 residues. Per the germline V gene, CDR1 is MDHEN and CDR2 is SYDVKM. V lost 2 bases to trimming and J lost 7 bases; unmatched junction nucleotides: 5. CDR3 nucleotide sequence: TGTGCCAGCAGTTTAGCGGGGGGGCCGTGGACCCAGTACTTC. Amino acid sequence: CASSLAGGPWTQYF.

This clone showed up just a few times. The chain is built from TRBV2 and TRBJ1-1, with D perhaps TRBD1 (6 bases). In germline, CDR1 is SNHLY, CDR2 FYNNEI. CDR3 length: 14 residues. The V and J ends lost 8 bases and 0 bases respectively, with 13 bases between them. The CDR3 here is CASLRGFMNTEAFF. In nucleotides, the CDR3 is TGTGCCAGCTTAAGGGGGTTTATGAACACTGAAGCTTTCTTT.

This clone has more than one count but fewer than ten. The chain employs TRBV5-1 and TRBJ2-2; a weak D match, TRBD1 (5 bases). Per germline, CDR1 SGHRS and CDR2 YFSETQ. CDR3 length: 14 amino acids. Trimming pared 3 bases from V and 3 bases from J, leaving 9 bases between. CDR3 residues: CASSSTGYTGELFF. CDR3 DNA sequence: TGCGCCAGCAGCTCTACAGGATACACCGGGGAGCTGTTTTTT.

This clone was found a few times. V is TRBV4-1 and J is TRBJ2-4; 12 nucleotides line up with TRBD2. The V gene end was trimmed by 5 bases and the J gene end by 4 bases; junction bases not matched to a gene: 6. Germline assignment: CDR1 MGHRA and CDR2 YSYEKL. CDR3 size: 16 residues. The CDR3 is CASSAWLAGGKNIQYF. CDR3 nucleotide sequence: TGCGCCAGCAGCGCCTGGCTAGCGGGGGGGAAAAACATTCAGTACTTC.

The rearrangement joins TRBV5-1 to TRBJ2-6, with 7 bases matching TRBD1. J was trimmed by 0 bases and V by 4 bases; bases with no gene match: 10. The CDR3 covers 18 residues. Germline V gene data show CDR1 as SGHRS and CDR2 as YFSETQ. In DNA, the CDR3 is TGCGCCAGCAGCCAAGGACAGGCCGTTAGCTCTGGGGCCAACGTCCTGACTTTC. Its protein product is CASSQGQAVSSGANVLTF.

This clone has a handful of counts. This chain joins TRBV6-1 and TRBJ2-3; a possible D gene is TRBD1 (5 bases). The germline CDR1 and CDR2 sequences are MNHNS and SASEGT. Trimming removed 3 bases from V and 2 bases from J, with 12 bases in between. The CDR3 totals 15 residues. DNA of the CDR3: TGTGCCAGCAGTGAGGGGCTGGCAGTCACAGATACGCAGTATTTT. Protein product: CASSEGLAVTDTQYF.